These 10 T cell receptor beta chains originate from one sample sequenced in a study of blood T cell repertoires in COVID-19. Sequencing was performed with immunoSEQ multiplex PCR; in TCRdb, only in-frame clones are kept and a portion is missing. This sample has a few hundred thousand clones, with roughly 83% found just once. Sequenced input: peripheral blood. Receptors were obtained from a man at least 80 years old with acute or convalescent COVID-19.

V and J are TRBV28 and TRBJ2-1; D remains ambiguous. In germline, CDR1 is MDHEN, CDR2 SYDVKM. The CDR3 is 12 amino acids. V dropped 2 bases and J dropped 8 bases, with 7 bases sitting between them. The CDR3 DNA reads TGTGCCAGCAGTTTACCCTTAGATGAGCAGTTCTTC. Translating gives CASSLPLDEQFF.

The rearrangement uses TRBV28 and TRBJ2-1; 8 bases line up with TRBD1. CDR1 is MDHEN, CDR2 SYDVKM, per germline. This CDR3 spans 14 amino acids. V shed 7 bases, J shed 5 bases, and the junction held 7 bases outside the gene matches. CDR3 region: CASTPVDRDNEQFF. The CDR3 coding sequence is TGTGCCAGCACCCCCGTGGACAGGGACAATGAGCAGTTCTTC.

V usage is TRBV10-1 and J usage is TRBJ2-2; TRBD1 is a possible D gene (5 bases). The germline V gene encodes CDR1 WNHNN and CDR2 SYGVQD (reference sequence). This CDR3 spans 14 amino acids. Trimming shortened V by 6 bases and J by 1 base, and 9 bases separated the two germline ends. DNA for the CDR3: TGCGCCAGCAGACTCGGACAGAACACCGGGGAGCTGTTTTTT. It specifies CASRLGQNTGELFF.

The chain couples TRBV5-1 to TRBJ2-3, with D possibly being TRBD2 (6 bases). From germline, CDR1 is SGHRS and CDR2 YFSETQ. This CDR3 has 15 amino acids. Trimming left V 3 bases short and J 3 bases short, with 14 bases between. CDR3 sequence reads: CASSSSGTRTDTQYF. The CDR3 DNA follows: TGCGCCAGCAGCTCCTCCGGGACTCGAACAGATACGCAGTATTTT.

The chain uses TRBV10-2 and TRBJ2-7; perhaps TRBD1 as D (6 bases). Germline V gene data show CDR1 as WSHSY and CDR2 as SAAADI. The CDR3 has 14 amino acids. Trimming stripped 4 bases from V and 4 bases from J, with 14 bases between. For the CDR3, the DNA is TGCGCCAGCAGTGGGACAGCGAATCCTTACGAGCAGTACTTC. Translated: CASSGTANPYEQYF.

This clone was seen a few times. The CDR3 DNA follows: TGTGCCAGCAGCCCTAGCGGCCTACCCTACGAGCAGTACTTC. Translation gives CASSPSGLPYEQYF. The V gene is TRBV7-8, the J gene TRBJ2-7; TRBD2 matches 7 bases. Germline V gene data show CDR1 as SGHVS and CDR2 as FQNEAQ. This CDR3 has 14 amino acids. V was pared by 5 bases and J by 2 bases, with 6 bases of the junction left unmatched.

This CDR3 reads CASSLHRTSGRETQYF. The CDR3, as DNA: TGTGCCAGCAGCTTACATCGGACTAGCGGGAGAGAGACCCAGTACTTC. The chain links TRBV7-2 to TRBJ2-5; 13 nucleotides agree with TRBD2. The trim removed 2 bases at V and 4 bases at J, leaving 4 bases unmatched. Germline loops: CDR1 SGHTA, CDR2 FQGNSA. This CDR3 is built from 16 residues. The full variable domain, rest sourced from reference TRBV7-2 and TRBJ2-5, is GAGVSQSPSNKVTEKGKDVELRCDPISGHTALYWYRQSLGQGLEFLIYFQGNSAPDKSGLPSDRFSAERTGGSVSTLTIQRTQQEDSAVYLCASSLHRTSGRETQYFGPGTRLLVL.

The V gene is TRBV5-1, the J gene TRBJ1-3, with a possible D match to TRBD1 (5 bases). V dropped 2 bases and J dropped 3 bases, with 9 bases sitting between them. CDR1 SGHRS and CDR2 YFSETQ come from the germline V gene. The CDR3 runs 14 residues. The CDR3 DNA sequence: TGCGCCAGCAGCTTCGGGACTCATGGAAACACCATATATTTT. It is translated as CASSFGTHGNTIYF.

This clone is a singleton in its sample. The V and J genes are TRBV6-5 and TRBJ1-2; 7 bases are shared with TRBD1. V was clipped by 6 bases and J by 1 base; unmatched bases: 8. CDR3 length equals 15 residues. Germline V gene data show CDR1 as MNHEY and CDR2 as SVGAGI. CDR3 coding DNA: TGTGCCAGCAGCCAAAGGGGACAGAATAACTATGGCTACACCTTC. Amino acids: CASSQRGQNNYGYTF.

The chain carries TRBV11-2 and TRBJ1-4; tentative D call: TRBD1 (6 bases). Trimming removed 2 bases at V and 5 bases at J, with 15 bases between. The CDR3 sequence is 16 residues long. In germline, CDR1 is SGHAT, CDR2 FQNNGV. The CDR3 loop is CASSLRYAGVNEKLFF. CDR3 DNA: TGTGCCAGCAGCTTACGTTACGCAGGGGTAAATGAAAAACTGTTTTTT.